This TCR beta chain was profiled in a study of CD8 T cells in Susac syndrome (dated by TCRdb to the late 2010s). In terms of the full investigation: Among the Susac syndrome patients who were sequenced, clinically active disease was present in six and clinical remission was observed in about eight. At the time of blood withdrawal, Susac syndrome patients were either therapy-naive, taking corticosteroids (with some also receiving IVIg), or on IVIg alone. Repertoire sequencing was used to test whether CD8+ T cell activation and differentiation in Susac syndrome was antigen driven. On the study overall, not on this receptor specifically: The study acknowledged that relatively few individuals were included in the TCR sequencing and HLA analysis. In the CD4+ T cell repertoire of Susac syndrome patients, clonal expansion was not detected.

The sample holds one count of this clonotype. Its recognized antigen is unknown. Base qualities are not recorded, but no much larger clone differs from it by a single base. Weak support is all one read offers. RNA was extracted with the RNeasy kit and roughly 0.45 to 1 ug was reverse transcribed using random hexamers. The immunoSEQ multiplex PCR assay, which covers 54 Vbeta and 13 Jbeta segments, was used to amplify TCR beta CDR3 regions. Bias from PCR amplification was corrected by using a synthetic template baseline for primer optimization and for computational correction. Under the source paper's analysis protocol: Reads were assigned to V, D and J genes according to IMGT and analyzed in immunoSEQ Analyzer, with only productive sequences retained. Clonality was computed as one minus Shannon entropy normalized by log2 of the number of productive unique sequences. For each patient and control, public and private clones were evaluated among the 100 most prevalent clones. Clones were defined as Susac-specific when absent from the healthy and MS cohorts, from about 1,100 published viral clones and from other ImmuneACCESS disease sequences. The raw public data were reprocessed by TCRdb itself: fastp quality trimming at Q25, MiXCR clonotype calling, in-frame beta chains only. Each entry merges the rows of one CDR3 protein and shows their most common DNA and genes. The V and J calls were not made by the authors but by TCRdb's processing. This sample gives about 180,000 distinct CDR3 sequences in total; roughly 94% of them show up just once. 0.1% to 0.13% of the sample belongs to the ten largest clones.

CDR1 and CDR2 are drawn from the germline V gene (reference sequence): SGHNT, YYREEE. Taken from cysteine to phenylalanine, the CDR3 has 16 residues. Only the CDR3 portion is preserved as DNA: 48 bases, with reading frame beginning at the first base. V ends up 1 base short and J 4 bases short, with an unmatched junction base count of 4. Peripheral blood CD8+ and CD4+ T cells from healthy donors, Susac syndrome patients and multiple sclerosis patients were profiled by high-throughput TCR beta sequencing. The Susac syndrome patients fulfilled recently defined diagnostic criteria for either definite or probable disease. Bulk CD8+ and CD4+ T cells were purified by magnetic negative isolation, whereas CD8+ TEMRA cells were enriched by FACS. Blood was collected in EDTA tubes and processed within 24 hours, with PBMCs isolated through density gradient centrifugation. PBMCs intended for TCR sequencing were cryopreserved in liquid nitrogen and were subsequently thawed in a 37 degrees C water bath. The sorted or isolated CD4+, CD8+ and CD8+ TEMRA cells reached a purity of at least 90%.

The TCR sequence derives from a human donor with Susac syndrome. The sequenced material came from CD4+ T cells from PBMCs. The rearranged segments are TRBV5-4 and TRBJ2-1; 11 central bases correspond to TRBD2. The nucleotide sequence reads TGTGCCAGCAGCTTGCTTGCTAGCGGGGGGTACAATGAGCAGTTCTTC. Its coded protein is CASSLLASGGYNEQFF.